Sequencing of this TCR beta chain was carried out in a study of blood T cell repertoires in COVID-19. Deletions cut 4 bases from V and 4 bases from J, with 17 bases between. The CDR3 has 16 residues. Germline assignment: CDR1 PRHDT and CDR2 FYEKMQ (reference sequence). Produced via immunoSEQ multiplex PCR; TCRdb's table is partial and in-frame only. This sample has around 150,000 clones, with 80% to 85% found just once. This TCR derives from a woman aged 80 or older with active or convalescent COVID-19. The sample taken for sequencing was peripheral blood. The V and J genes are TRBV13 and TRBJ2-1; D possibly corresponds to TRBD2 (6 bases). CDR3 DNA: TGTGCCAGCAGCTCGCGGAGGGCGTGGGGTTACAATGAGCAGTTCTTC. It yields the protein CASSSRRAWGYNEQFF.